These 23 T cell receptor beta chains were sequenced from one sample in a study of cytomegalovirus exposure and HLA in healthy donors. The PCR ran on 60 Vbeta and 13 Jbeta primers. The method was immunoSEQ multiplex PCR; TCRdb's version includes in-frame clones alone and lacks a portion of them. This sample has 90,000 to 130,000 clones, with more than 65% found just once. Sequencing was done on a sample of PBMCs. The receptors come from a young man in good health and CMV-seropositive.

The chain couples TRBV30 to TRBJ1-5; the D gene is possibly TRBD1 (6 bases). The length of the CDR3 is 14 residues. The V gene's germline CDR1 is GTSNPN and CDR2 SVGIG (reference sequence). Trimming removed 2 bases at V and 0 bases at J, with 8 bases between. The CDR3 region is CAWSRTVSNQPQHF. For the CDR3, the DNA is TGTGCCTGGAGTAGGACAGTTAGCAATCAGCCCCAGCATTTT. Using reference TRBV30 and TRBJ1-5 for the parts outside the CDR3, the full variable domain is SQTIHQWPATLVQPVGSPLSLECTVEGTSNPNLYWYRQAAGRGLQLLFYSVGIGQISSEVPQNLSASRPQDRQFILSSKKLLLSDSGFYLCAWSRTVSNQPQHFGDGTRLSIL.

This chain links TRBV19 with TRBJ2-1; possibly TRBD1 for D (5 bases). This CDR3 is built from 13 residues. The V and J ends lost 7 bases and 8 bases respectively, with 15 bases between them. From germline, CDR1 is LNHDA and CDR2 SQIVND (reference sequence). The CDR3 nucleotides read TGTGCCAGTACCCCAGGGTCTCCCCATGAGCAGTTCTTC. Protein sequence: CASTPGSPHEQFF.

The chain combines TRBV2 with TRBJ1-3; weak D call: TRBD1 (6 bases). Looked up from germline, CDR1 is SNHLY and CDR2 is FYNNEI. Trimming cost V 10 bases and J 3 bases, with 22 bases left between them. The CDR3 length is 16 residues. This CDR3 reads CATAWTAQKGGNTIYF. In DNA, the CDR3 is TGTGCCACAGCATGGACAGCCCAAAAGGGTGGAAACACCATATATTTT.

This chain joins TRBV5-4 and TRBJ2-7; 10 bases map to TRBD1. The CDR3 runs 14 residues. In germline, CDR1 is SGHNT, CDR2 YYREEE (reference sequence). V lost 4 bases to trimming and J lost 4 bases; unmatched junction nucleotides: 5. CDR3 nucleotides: TGTGCCAGCAGCCCGCGGACAGGGGGATACGAGCAGTACTTC. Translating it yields CASSPRTGGYEQYF. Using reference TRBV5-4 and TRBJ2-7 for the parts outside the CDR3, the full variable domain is ETGVTQSPTHLIKTRGQQVTLRCSSQSGHNTVSWYQQALGQGPQFIFQYYREEENGRGNFPPRFSGLQFPNYSSELNVNALELDDSALYLCASSPRTGGYEQYFGPGTRLTVT.

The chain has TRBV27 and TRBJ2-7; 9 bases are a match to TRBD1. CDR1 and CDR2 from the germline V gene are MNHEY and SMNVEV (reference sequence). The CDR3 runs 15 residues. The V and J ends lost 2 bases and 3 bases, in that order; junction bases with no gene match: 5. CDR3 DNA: TGTGCCAGCAGTTTAACCGGGACAGGGCGCTACGAGCAGTACTTC. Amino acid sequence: CASSLTGTGRYEQYF.

For the CDR3, the DNA is TGTGCCAGCAGCCCATGGGACAGGGAGGGCTATGGCTACACCTTC. Translating it yields CASSPWDREGYGYTF. This chain links TRBV5-8 with TRBJ1-2; TRBD1 agrees at 9 bases. CDR1 is SGHTS, CDR2 YDEGEE, per germline. After removal of 4 bases from V and 4 bases from J, the junction contained 8 bases not matched to a gene. The CDR3 covers 15 residues.

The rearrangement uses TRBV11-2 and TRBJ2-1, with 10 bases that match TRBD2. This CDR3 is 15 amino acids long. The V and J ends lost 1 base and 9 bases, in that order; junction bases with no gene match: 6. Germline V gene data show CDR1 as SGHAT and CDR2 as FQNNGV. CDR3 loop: CASSLVRAGGGEQFF. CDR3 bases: TGTGCCAGCAGCTTAGTCCGAGCGGGGGGGGGTGAGCAGTTCTTC.

Written as DNA, the CDR3 is TGTGCCACCAGCAGCTCACGGGGGGACTACTACGAGCAGTACTTC. This sequence encodes CATSSSRGDYYEQYF. V gene TRBV15 combines with J gene TRBJ2-7, with 7 nucleotides matching TRBD2. The CDR3 is 15 residues long. The ends lost 3 bases at V and 3 bases at J; junction bases unmatched: 8. Germline CDR1 and CDR2: LNHNV and YYDKDF (reference sequence).

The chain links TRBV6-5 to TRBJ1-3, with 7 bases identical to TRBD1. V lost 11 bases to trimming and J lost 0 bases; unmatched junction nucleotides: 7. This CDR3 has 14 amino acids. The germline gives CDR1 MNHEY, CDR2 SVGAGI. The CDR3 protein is CAGGQPYSGNTIYF. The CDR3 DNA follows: TGTGCCGGGGGACAGCCGTACTCTGGAAACACCATATATTTT.

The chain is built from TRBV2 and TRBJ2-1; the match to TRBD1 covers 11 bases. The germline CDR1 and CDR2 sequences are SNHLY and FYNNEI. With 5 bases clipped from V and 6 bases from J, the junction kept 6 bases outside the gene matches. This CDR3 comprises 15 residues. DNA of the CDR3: TGTGCCAGCAGTCAGGACAGGGGGCCGACCAATGAGCAGTTCTTC. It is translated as CASSQDRGPTNEQFF.

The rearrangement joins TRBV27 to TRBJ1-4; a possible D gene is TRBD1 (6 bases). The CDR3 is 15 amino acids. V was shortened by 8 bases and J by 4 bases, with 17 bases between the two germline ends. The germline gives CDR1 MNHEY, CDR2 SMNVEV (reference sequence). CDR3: CASRTLTGFNEKLFF. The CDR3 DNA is TGTGCCAGCCGAACCCTGACAGGCTTTAATGAAAAACTGTTTTTT.

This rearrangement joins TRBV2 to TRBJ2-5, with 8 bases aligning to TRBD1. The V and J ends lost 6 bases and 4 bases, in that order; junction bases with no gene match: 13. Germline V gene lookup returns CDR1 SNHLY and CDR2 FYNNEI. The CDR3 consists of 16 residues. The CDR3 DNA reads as TGTGCCAGCAGCCTAAACCCTCCAGGGGGCGGAGAGACCCAGTACTTC. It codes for CASSLNPPGGGETQYF.

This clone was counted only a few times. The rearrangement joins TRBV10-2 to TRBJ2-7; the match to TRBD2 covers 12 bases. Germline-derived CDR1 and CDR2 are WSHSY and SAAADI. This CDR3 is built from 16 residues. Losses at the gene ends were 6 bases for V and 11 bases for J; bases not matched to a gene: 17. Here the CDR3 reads CASRDRDVGLAGFEYF. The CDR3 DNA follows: TGCGCCAGCAGGGACCGGGATGTAGGACTAGCGGGGTTTGAGTACTTC.

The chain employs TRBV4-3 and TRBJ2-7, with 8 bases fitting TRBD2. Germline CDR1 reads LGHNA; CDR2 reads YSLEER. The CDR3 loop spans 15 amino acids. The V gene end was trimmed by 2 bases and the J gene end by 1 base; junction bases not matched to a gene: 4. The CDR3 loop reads CASSQISGDSYEQYF. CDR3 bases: TGCGCCAGCAGCCAAATTAGCGGGGATTCCTACGAGCAGTACTTC.

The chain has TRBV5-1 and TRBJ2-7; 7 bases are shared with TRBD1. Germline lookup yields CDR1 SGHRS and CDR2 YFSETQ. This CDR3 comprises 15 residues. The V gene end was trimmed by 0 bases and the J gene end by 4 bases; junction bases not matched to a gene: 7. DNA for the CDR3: TGCGCCAGCAGCTTGGCCTGGGGGACAGATTACGAGCAGTACTTC. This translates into CASSLAWGTDYEQYF.

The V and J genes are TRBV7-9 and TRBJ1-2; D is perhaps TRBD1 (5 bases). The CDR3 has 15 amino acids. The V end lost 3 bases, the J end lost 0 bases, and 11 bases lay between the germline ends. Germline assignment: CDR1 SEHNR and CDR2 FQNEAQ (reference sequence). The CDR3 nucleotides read TGTGCCAGCAGCTTTTTGACGGACACTAACTATGGCTACACCTTC. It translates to CASSFLTDTNYGYTF.

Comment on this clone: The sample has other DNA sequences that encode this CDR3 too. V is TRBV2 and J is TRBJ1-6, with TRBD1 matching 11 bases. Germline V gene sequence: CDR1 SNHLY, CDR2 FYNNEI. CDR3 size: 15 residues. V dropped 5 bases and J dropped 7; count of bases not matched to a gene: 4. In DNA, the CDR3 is TGTGCCAGCAGTCAAAGGACAGGGGGCAATTCACCCCTCCACTTT. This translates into CASSQRTGGNSPLHF.

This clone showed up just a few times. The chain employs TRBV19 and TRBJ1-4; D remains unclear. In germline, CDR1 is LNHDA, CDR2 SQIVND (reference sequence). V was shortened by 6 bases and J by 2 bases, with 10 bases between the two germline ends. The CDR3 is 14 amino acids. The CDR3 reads CASRRGITNEKLFF. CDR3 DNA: TGTGCCAGTAGGCGAGGGATCACTAATGAAAAACTGTTTTTT.

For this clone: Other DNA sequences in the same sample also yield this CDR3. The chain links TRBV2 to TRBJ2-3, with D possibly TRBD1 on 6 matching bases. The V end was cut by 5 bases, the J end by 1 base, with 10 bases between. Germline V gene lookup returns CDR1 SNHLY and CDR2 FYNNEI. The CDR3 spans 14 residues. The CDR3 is CASSRRGGTDTQYF. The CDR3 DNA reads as TGTGCCAGCAGTCGCAGGGGAGGCACAGATACGCAGTATTTT.

The CDR3 coding sequence is TGTGCCAGCAGTTTAGGGGGAGGGACCTACGAGCAGTACTTC. Translation gives CASSLGGGTYEQYF. This sequence joins TRBV27 and TRBJ2-7, with 7 bases lining up with TRBD2. This CDR3 spans 14 amino acids. V was clipped by 2 bases and J by 2 bases; unmatched bases: 3. Germline V CDR1 and CDR2: MNHEY, SMNVEV (reference sequence).

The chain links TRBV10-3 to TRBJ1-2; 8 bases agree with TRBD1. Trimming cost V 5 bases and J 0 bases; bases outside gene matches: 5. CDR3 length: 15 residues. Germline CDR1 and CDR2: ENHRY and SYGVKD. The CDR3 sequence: CAISPGQVSNYGYTF. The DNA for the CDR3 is TGTGCCATCAGTCCGGGACAGGTCTCTAACTATGGCTACACCTTC.

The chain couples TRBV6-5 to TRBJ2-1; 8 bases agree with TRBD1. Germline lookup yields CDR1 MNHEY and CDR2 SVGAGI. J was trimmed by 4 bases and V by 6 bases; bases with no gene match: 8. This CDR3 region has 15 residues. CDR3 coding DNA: TGTGCCAGCAGAACCGGGACAGGACCTTACAATGAGCAGTTCTTC. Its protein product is CASRTGTGPYNEQFF.

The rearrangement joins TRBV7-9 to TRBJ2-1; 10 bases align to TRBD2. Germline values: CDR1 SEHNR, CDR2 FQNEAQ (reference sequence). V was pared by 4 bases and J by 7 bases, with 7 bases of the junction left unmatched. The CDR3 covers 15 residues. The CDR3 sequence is CASSSTSGVGNEQFF. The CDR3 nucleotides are TGTGCCAGCAGCTCCACTAGCGGGGTAGGGAATGAGCAGTTCTTC.